These 25 T cell receptor beta chains came from one sample sequenced in a study of early T cells in non-severe SARS-CoV-2 infection. TCRdb fed the 5' RACE reads into MiXCR, producing one record per CDR3 protein. The profile covers some 59,000 distinct CDR3 sequences, with around 10% appearing a single time and roughly 4% taken by the ten largest. The sample was whole blood, taken at baseline. The origin of the receptors is an adult who was a healthcare worker with PCR-confirmed SARS-CoV-2 infection or an uninfected control (not recorded which).

The chain carries TRBV12-3 or TRBV12-4 and TRBJ2-3, with 9 nucleotides matching TRBD1. The CDR3 is 17 residues long. Trimming removed 5 bases from V and 6 bases from J; junction bases left unmatched: 15. The CDR3 bases are TGTGCCAGCAGTCCTTCTAAGGGACAGGGACATGCGGATACGCAGTATTTT. It specifies CASSPSKGQGHADTQYF.

The gene calls are TRBV14 and TRBJ1-2; no clear D. The CDR3 is 13 residues long. The germline V gene has CDR1 SGHDN and CDR2 FVKESK. V dropped 5 bases and J dropped 1 base, with 8 bases sitting between them. DNA for the CDR3: TGTGCCAGCAGCGTGGCTGATAACTATGGCTACACCTTC. Its protein product is CASSVADNYGYTF.

There are many counts of this clonotype. The chain carries TRBV20-1 and TRBJ1-2, with D possibly being TRBD1 (5 bases). V gave up 4 bases and J gave up 1 base, with 16 bases separating them. Germline CDR1 and CDR2: DFQATT and SNEGSKA (reference sequence). This CDR3 has 15 residues. This CDR3 reads CSATKTEVDNYGYTF. The CDR3 bases are TGCAGTGCTACCAAGACAGAAGTAGATAACTATGGCTACACCTTC.

The chain links TRBV5-7 to TRBJ2-3; 12 bases are a match to TRBD2. TRBV5-7 carries the ORF label, with uncertain function. Trimming cost V 4 bases and J 6 bases; bases outside gene matches: 9. The length of the CDR3 is 16 residues. The CDR3 region is CASSQRLAGDRDTQYF. The CDR3 DNA sequence: TGTGCCAGCAGCCAACGACTAGCGGGGGATAGGGATACGCAGTATTTT.

This clonotype was detected many times. This chain links TRBV6-5 with TRBJ1-1, with a tentative D call TRBD1 (5 bases). V was clipped by 6 bases and J by 4 bases, with 15 bases between them. The CDR3 is 14 residues long. CDR1 and CDR2 from the germline V gene are MNHEY and SVGAGI. The CDR3 here is CASRFLGRGTEAFF. The DNA of the CDR3 is TGTGCCAGCAGGTTCCTGGGACGAGGCACTGAAGCTTTCTTT.

The rearrangement joins TRBV19 to TRBJ2-3; 11 bases align to TRBD2. This CDR3 is 16 amino acids long. The germline CDR1 and CDR2 sequences are LNHDA and SQIVND (reference sequence). V dropped 6 bases and J dropped 5; count of bases not matched to a gene: 10. CDR3 bases: TGTGCCAGTAGACCAATAGCGGGAGGGCCTGAAGATACGCAGTATTTT. Residues: CASRPIAGGPEDTQYF. The variable domain in full, with the rest retrieved from reference TRBV19 and TRBJ2-3, is DGGITQSPKYLFRKEGQNVTLSCEQNLNHDAMYWYRQDPGQGLRLIYYSQIVNDFQKGDIAEGYSVSREKKESFPLTVTSAQKNPTAFYLCASRPIAGGPEDTQYFGPGTRLTVL.

The V and J genes are TRBV9 and TRBJ2-4; the D gene could be TRBD1 or TRBD2 (5 bases each). The CDR3 extends over 14 amino acids. Germline CDR1 is SGDLS and CDR2 is YYNGEE. Trimming removed 7 bases at V and 4 bases at J, with 15 bases between. The CDR3 coding sequence is TGTGCCAGCGCGAGGGGTTTGATAAAAAACATTCAGTACTTC. Protein: CASARGLIKNIQYF.

This clonotype was seen at least ten times. V is TRBV3-1 and J is TRBJ2-1, with 11 nucleotides matching TRBD2. From germline, CDR1 is LGHDT and CDR2 YNNKEL (reference sequence). The CDR3 has 22 residues. Trimming cost V 2 bases and J 0 bases; bases outside gene matches: 18. The CDR3 reads CASSQRTRLAGSFYSSYNEQFF. As DNA, the CDR3 is TGTGCCAGCAGCCAAAGGACCAGACTAGCGGGATCCTTCTACAGCTCCTACAATGAGCAGTTCTTC.

This chain links TRBV20-1 with TRBJ2-4; perhaps TRBD2 as D (5 bases). The CDR3 covers 14 residues. Trimming took 1 base from V and 3 from J, leaving 10 bases between them. Germline loops: CDR1 DFQATT, CDR2 SNEGSKA (reference sequence). This CDR3 is CSARGRKGKNIQYF. The CDR3 region has the DNA TGCAGTGCTAGAGGGAGGAAGGGCAAAAACATTCAGTACTTC.

The table lists this clonotype with a few counts. The chain combines TRBV2 with TRBJ2-3, with D perhaps matching TRBD2 (6 bases). The germline V gene encodes CDR1 SNHLY and CDR2 FYNNEI. V lost 6 bases to trimming and J lost 4 bases, with 14 bases between them. The CDR3 loop spans 14 amino acids. The CDR3 loop reads CASRLAGWADTQYF. In DNA form, the CDR3 reads TGTGCCAGCAGGTTGGCGGGGTGGGCAGATACGCAGTATTTT.

The rearrangement links TRBV10-3 to TRBJ1-3; D remains unclear. The germline V gene encodes CDR1 ENHRY and CDR2 SYGVKD. The CDR3 covers 14 residues. Between the trimmed V and J ends, which lost 0 bases and 8 bases, there was a span of 11 bases. The CDR3: CAISESLAVHTIYF. The CDR3 nucleotides read TGTGCCATCAGTGAGTCTCTGGCAGTCCACACCATATATTTT.

This clonotype was detected a few times. V usage is TRBV28 and J usage is TRBJ2-4, with a tentative D call TRBD1 (5 bases). CDR1 and CDR2 from the germline V gene are MDHEN and SYDVKM. The V gene lost 5 bases and the J gene lost 1 base, with 6 bases spanning the gap. This CDR3 is 13 amino acids long. The CDR3 region is CASSPGAKNIQYF. The CDR3 bases are TGTGCCAGCAGTCCAGGGGCCAAAAACATTCAGTACTTC. Combining the CDR3 with reference TRBV28 and TRBJ2-4 gives the whole variable domain DVKVTQSSRYLVKRTGEKVFLECVQDMDHENMFWYRQDPGLGLRLIYFSYDVKMKEKGDIPEGYSVSREKKERFSLILESASTNQTSMYLCASSPGAKNIQYFGAGTRLSVL.

This clonotype was observed at least ten times. V and J are TRBV10-2 and TRBJ2-5, with D perhaps given as TRBD1 or TRBD2 (6 bases each). The CDR3 consists of 15 residues. Trimming took 2 bases from V and 5 from J, leaving 15 bases between them. Germline V gives CDR1 WSHSY, CDR2 SAAADI. CDR3 coding DNA: TGCGCCAGCAGTGAGAGGCCCACAGGGAGGGAGACCCAGTACTTC. Protein product: CASSERPTGRETQYF.

Ten or more counts support this clonotype. The chain couples TRBV19 to TRBJ2-1, with TRBD1 matching over 10 bases. This CDR3 is built from 16 residues. With 5 bases clipped from V and 4 bases from J, the junction kept 8 bases outside the gene matches. Germline loops: CDR1 LNHDA, CDR2 SQIVND (reference sequence). This chain's CDR3 is CASSEDGTGVYNEQFF. The CDR3 DNA is TGTGCCAGTAGTGAGGATGGGACAGGGGTTTACAATGAGCAGTTCTTC.

This clonotype has a handful of counts. The rearrangement links TRBV29-1 to TRBJ2-5, with TRBD1 identical over 7 bases. Germline V CDR1 and CDR2: SQVTM, ANQGSEA. This CDR3 spans 14 amino acids. With V trimmed by 4 bases and J by 7 bases, 12 bases remained unmatched. The CDR3 DNA reads TGCAGCGTTGGAGCACAGGGGCTCCCCGGGACCCAGTACTTC. Residues: CSVGAQGLPGTQYF.

A few counts support this clonotype. This chain links TRBV7-9 with TRBJ1-4; D remains unclear. In germline, CDR1 is SEHNR, CDR2 FQNEAQ (reference sequence). The CDR3 has 14 residues. Trimming stripped 5 bases from V and 7 bases from J, with 14 bases between. The CDR3 sequence: CASSPPGTREKLFF. The CDR3 DNA is TGTGCCAGCAGCCCACCGGGTACTCGTGAAAAACTGTTTTTT.

This clonotype was detected many times. The chain carries TRBV6-6 and TRBJ2-3, with 9 nucleotides matching TRBD2. CDR1 is MNHNY, CDR2 SVGAGI, per germline (reference sequence). J lost 5 bases, V lost 6 bases, and 6 bases had no gene match. CDR3 size: 14 residues. CDR3 DNA: TGTGCCAGCAGCTATAGCGGGAGAGAAGATACGCAGTATTTT. This sequence encodes CASSYSGREDTQYF.

The chain employs TRBV18 and TRBJ1-1; possibly TRBD1 for D (5 bases). Looked up from germline, CDR1 is KGHSH and CDR2 is LQKENI. The CDR3 has 13 amino acids. The germline V and J ends were trimmed by 0 bases and 10 bases, with 12 bases remaining between them. CDR3 protein: CASSPPVPGPAFF. The CDR3 bases are TGTGCCAGCTCACCACCGGTGCCAGGGCCAGCTTTCTTT.

This clonotype was recorded a few times. This chain connects TRBV11-2 to TRBJ2-5, with D hard to call. V dropped 1 base and J dropped 5 bases, with 14 bases sitting between them. Per the germline V gene, CDR1 is SGHAT and CDR2 is FQNNGV. The CDR3 has 15 residues. The CDR3 loop is CASSLGGSLVETQYF. The CDR3 DNA reads as TGTGCCAGCAGCTTAGGAGGAAGTCTAGTGGAGACCCAGTACTTC.

This clonotype has a count of ten or more. The V and J genes are TRBV6-1 and TRBJ1-2, with D possibly being TRBD1 (6 bases). Germline-derived CDR1 and CDR2 are MNHNS and SASEGT. The CDR3 is 15 residues long. V was pared by 2 bases and J by 0 bases, with 10 bases between. In DNA, the CDR3 is TGTGCCAGCAGTGAAAGGACAGCTTCTAACTATGGCTACACCTTC. Translating it yields CASSERTASNYGYTF.

V gene TRBV18 combines with J gene TRBJ2-3, with 7 nucleotides matching TRBD2. CDR1 and CDR2 (germline): KGHSH, LQKENI. Trimming cost V 3 bases and J 2 bases; bases outside gene matches: 5. CDR3 length: 15 residues. CDR3 sequence (DNA): TGTGCCAGCTCACCTAAGCGGGGAAACACAGATACGCAGTATTTT. Translating it yields CASSPKRGNTDTQYF.

This chain links TRBV12-3 or TRBV12-4 with TRBJ1-1; TRBD1 agrees at 11 bases. The ends lost 7 bases at V and 7 bases at J; junction bases unmatched: 11. The CDR3 is 15 amino acids. DNA of the CDR3: TGTGCCAGCACCCACGAATGGGGACAGGGGGATGAAGCTTTCTTT. Protein product: CASTHEWGQGDEAFF.

This clonotype was seen a few times. One junction end does not reproduce the germline sequence, and a read error may be involved. The chain recombines TRBV29-1 with TRBJ2-6, with D uncertain. The germline gives CDR1 SQVTM, CDR2 ANQGSEA. This CDR3 is built from 13 residues. As DNA, the CDR3 is TGCAACGTTGGGGACTCTGGGGCCAACGTCCTGACTTTC. Residues: CNVGDSGANVLTF. Together with reference TRBV29-1 and TRBJ2-6, the CDR3 gives the full variable domain: SAVISQKPSRDICQRGTSLTIQCQVDSQVTMMFWYRQQPGQSLTLIATANQGSEATYESGFVIDKFPISRPNLTFSTLTVSNMSPEDSSIYLCNVGDSGANVLTFGAGSRLTVL.

This clonotype came up a few times. The germline gene is not matched at one end of the junction; a read error may be the cause. The chain combines TRBV30 with TRBJ2-1; no firm D call. The CDR3 has 13 residues. Germline V gene lookup returns CDR1 GTSNPN and CDR2 SVGIG (reference sequence). This CDR3 reads CARSVLPYNEQFF. DNA for the CDR3: TGTGCCCGGAGTGTACTACCCTACAATGAGCAGTTCTTC.

The V and J genes are TRBV6-5 and TRBJ1-1; D possibly corresponds to TRBD1 (6 bases). Germline-derived CDR1 and CDR2 are MNHEY and SVGAGI. Trimming left V 0 bases short and J 1 base short, with 21 bases between. This CDR3 contains 19 residues. The chain's CDR3 is CASSYSEDSLGGSNTEAFF. The CDR3 nucleotides read TGTGCCAGCAGTTACTCCGAGGACAGCCTAGGGGGTTCGAACACTGAAGCTTTCTTT.